These 8 T cell receptor beta chains share one sample of origin, sequenced in a study of cytomegalovirus exposure and HLA in healthy donors. The assay was immunoSEQ multiplex PCR, and TCRdb's table has in-frame clones only and misses some. The table records about 160,000 clones, about 90% of them present only once. The sample consisted of PBMCs. Receptors originate from a man younger than 30 in good health and CMV-seropositive.

The chain has TRBV10-2 and TRBJ2-1; D uncertain. V lost 6 bases and J 4 bases, leaving 13 bases between the germline ends. Germline V gene data show CDR1 as WSHSY and CDR2 as SAAADI. The CDR3 has 14 residues. The CDR3 spells CASSSTTAYNEQFF. Written as DNA, the CDR3 is TGCGCCAGCAGCTCAACGACTGCTTACAATGAGCAGTTCTTC.

This chain links TRBV4-1 with TRBJ1-5; 9 bases map to TRBD1. The CDR3 spans 16 residues. Per germline, CDR1 MGHRA and CDR2 YSYEKL. V lost 5 bases and J lost 7; bases outside the gene matches: 12. The CDR3 sequence: CASSYSPGQGNQPQHF. For the CDR3, the DNA is TGCGCCAGCAGCTACTCCCCGGGACAGGGAAACCAGCCCCAGCATTTT.

The rearrangement uses TRBV4-2 and TRBJ2-5, with 8 positions matching TRBD1. CDR1 LGHNA and CDR2 YNFKEQ come from the germline V gene. CDR3 size: 14 residues. The trim removed 1 base at V and 5 bases at J, leaving 3 bases unmatched. DNA for the CDR3: TGTGCCAGCAGCCAAGGACAGGGGACGGAGACCCAGTACTTC. It encodes CASSQGQGTETQYF.

The rearrangement uses TRBV14 and TRBJ2-5, with 14 nucleotides matching TRBD2. Germline CDR1 reads SGHDN; CDR2 reads FVKESK. This CDR3 is built from 15 residues. V was pared by 4 bases and J by 5 bases, with 3 bases of the junction left unmatched. As DNA, the CDR3 is TGTGCCAGCAGCCTGGGACTAGCGGGAGCTGAGACCCAGTACTTC. The encoded protein is CASSLGLAGAETQYF.

This clone was observed once. The chain uses TRBV19 and TRBJ2-7, with TRBD1 matching 10 bases. CDR1 and CDR2 (germline): LNHDA, SQIVND (reference sequence). The CDR3 runs 14 residues. V gave up 9 bases and J gave up 2 bases; unmatched junction bases: 7. DNA for the CDR3: TGTGCCAGCTCCCCAGGGACAGGGGCCTACGAGCAGTACTTC. The encoded protein is CASSPGTGAYEQYF.

V usage is TRBV5-1 and J usage is TRBJ1-2, with TRBD1 matching over 9 bases. Germline-derived CDR1 and CDR2 are SGHRS and YFSETQ. This CDR3 is built from 14 residues. With V trimmed by 4 bases and J by 6 bases, 7 bases remained unmatched. CDR3 sequence: CASSVLDRGNGYTF. The CDR3 coding sequence is TGCGCCAGCAGCGTTTTGGACAGGGGTAATGGCTACACCTTC.

The chain links TRBV6-6 to TRBJ2-1; D is unclear. Germline V gives CDR1 MNHNY, CDR2 SVGAGI (reference sequence). This CDR3 is 16 amino acids long. V lost 7 bases and J lost 8, with 24 bases in between. The chain's CDR3 is CASTSQLVQVLDEQFF. CDR3 DNA: TGTGCCAGCACCTCACAATTGGTTCAGGTGTTGGATGAGCAGTTCTTC.

This clone is a singleton in its sample. V usage is TRBV18 and J usage is TRBJ2-5, with 9 bases identical to TRBD1. Trimming took 3 bases from V and 2 from J; bases not matched to a gene: 4. The CDR3 covers 15 residues. Germline V CDR1 and CDR2: KGHSH, LQKENI. CDR3 in DNA: TGTGCCAGCTCACCTCTAGGGACAGGGCAAGAGACCCAGTACTTC. Its protein is CASSPLGTGQETQYF.